The clone carrying this T cell receptor beta chain showed up just a few times. The entry originates in a study of early T cells in non-severe SARS-CoV-2 infection. Study-wide context: Alpha and beta chains were unpaired, from unsorted whole-blood bulk RNA.

As part of library construction, unique molecular identifiers were attached to individual cDNA molecules. Each CDR3 protein gets one entry after TCRdb re-called the 5' RACE reads with MiXCR. The profile shows approximately 70,000 distinct CDR3 sequences, approximately 12% of them singletons. The CDR3 extends over 17 amino acids. J was trimmed by 4 bases and V by 0 bases; bases with no gene match: 10. The germline V gene encodes CDR1 ENHRY and CDR2 SYGVKD. The chain carries TRBV10-3 and TRBJ2-3; 7 nucleotides agree with TRBD2. Sample: whole blood. The TCR originated in an adult who was a healthcare worker with PCR-confirmed SARS-CoV-2 infection or an uninfected control (not recorded which). In nucleotides, the CDR3 is TGTGCCATCAGTGAGTCGACTCAGGCTAGCGGACCAGATACGCAGTATTTT. It translates to CAISESTQASGPDTQYF.